The entry that follows covers one TCR beta chain sequence. Antigen specificity is unknown. Samples came from axillary lymph nodes draining the breast cancer. This entry comes from a study of breast tumors, draining lymph nodes, adjacent tissues. Per germline, CDR1 LNHDA and CDR2 SQIVND (reference sequence). The CDR3 runs to 13 residues. The V gene lost 3 bases and the J gene lost 4 bases, with 9 bases spanning the gap. TCRdb passed the multiplex PCR reads through MiXCR, listing each CDR3 protein once. Of 150,000 to 250,000 distinct CDR3 sequences in the sample, 31% were seen once. General study results and limits: Tumor and nontumor repertoires were significantly more similar in luminal-like than in basal-like breast cancer. Data only fit, rather than demonstrated, lymph node origin of most tumor T cells. Compared with lymph nodes, tumors were less diverse; compared with nontumor tissue, more.

This chain joins TRBV19 and TRBJ1-2; D gene uncertain. The source material was axillary lymph node tissue. The clonotype was recovered from a female donor with breast cancer. Some clones in this sample may be carry-over from other donors' samples. CDR3 amino acids: CASSMVWGYGYTF. As DNA, the CDR3 is TGTGCCAGTAGTATGGTCTGGGGCTATGGCTACACCTTC.